This T cell receptor (beta chain) was documented in a study of shared T cell receptors in the human thymus. Repertoires were generated with immunoSEQ multiplex PCR, while TCRdb's copy carries only in-frame clones and drops some. The sample records some 700,000 clones, roughly 90% being singletons. J gave up 14 bases and V 3 bases, and 19 bases lay outside the gene matches. The CDR3 sequence is 18 residues long. In germline, CDR1 is LGHNA, CDR2 YSLEER. This same sample was also taken into another study, of human thymus T cells. This second report adds: Thymus pieces cut out during corrective heart surgery were the tissue that was used.

This receptor was taken from a boy under three years old with a congenital heart defect. J is TRBJ1-4 and V is TRBV4-3, with 12 bases that match TRBD1. Material for sequencing was thymocytes. CDR3 residues: CASSHLGQGATTDDGLFF. CDR3 sequence (DNA): TGCGCCAGCAGCCATCTGGGACAGGGGGCTACGACGGATGATGGGCTGTTTTTT.